This T cell receptor beta chain is from a study of T cells in Graves' hyperthyroidism and ophthalmopathy. Study summary: Peripheral blood specimens were obtained at initial diagnosis, prior to any treatment.

Study-level points and caveats: Clonotypes that were expanded in thyroid above 0.001 mostly appeared in blood too.

Absence of ophthalmopathy progression within 18 months defined stable Graves' hyperthyroidism. This clonotype was picked up many times. What it recognizes is unknown. Amplified TCR beta CDR3 regions came from RNA transcripts. During a first-round RT-PCR of the TCR CDR3, the HTBI primer set was used. TCRdb independently ran MiXCR on the multiplex PCR reads; one entry per CDR3 protein. The sample lists approximately 430,000 distinct CDR3 sequences; about a sixth were seen once. This CDR3 comprises 14 residues. Germline assignment: CDR1 MNHEY and CDR2 SVGEGT. Deletions cut 0 bases from V and 3 bases from J, with 6 bases between.

The sequenced sample was blood. The chain couples TRBV6-2 or TRBV6-3 to TRBJ1-5, with no clear D. This clonotype originated in a young woman with Graves' hyperthyroidism. The CDR3 DNA reads as TGTGCCAGCAGTTACTCGCGGTTCAATCAGCCCCAGCATTTT. It is translated as CASSYSRFNQPQHF.